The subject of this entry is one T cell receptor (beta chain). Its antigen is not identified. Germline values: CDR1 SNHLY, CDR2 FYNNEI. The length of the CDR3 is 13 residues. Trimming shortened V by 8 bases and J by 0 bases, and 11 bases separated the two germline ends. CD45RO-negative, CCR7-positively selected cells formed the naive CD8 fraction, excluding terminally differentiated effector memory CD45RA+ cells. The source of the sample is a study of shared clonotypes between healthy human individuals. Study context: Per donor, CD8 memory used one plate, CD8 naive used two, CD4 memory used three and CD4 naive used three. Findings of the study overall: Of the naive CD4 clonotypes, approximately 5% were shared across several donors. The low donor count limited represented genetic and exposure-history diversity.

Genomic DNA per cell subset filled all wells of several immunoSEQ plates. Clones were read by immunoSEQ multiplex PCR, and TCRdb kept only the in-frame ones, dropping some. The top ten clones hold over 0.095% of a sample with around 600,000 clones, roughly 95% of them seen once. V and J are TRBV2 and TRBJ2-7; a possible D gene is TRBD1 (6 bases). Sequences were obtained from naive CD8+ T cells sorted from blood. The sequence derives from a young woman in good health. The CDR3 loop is CASGRGGSYEQYF. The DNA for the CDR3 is TGTGCCAGCGGGAGAGGGGGCTCCTACGAGCAGTACTTC.